Presented here are 8 T cell receptor beta chains from one specimen sequenced in a study of cytomegalovirus exposure and HLA in healthy donors. The PCR employed 60 Vbeta primers together with 13 Jbeta primers. Repertoires were generated with immunoSEQ multiplex PCR, while TCRdb's copy carries only in-frame clones and drops some. The repertoire has 160,000 or so clones, approximately 70% of them found once; the top ten carry 4.7%. The sequencing sample was made of PBMCs. The receptors come from a young man in good health and CMV-seropositive.

In its sample, this clone was seen a few times. The CDR3 region is CASSPGTENTEAFF. Here the CDR3 DNA reads TGTGCCAGTAGTCCCGGGACAGAGAACACTGAAGCTTTCTTT. V is TRBV19 and J is TRBJ1-1; 7 positions match TRBD1. Germline lookup yields CDR1 LNHDA and CDR2 SQIVND (reference sequence). The CDR3 has 14 amino acids. V was pared by 5 bases and J by 1 base, with 4 bases of the junction left unmatched.

The chain couples TRBV13 to TRBJ1-1, with D possibly being TRBD1 (5 bases). The CDR3 sequence is 15 residues long. Germline CDR1 is PRHDT and CDR2 is FYEKMQ (reference sequence). Trimming stripped 4 bases from V and 5 bases from J, with 17 bases between. The CDR3 bases are TGTGCCAGCAGCTGGGGGGGACCTGCTGGGACTGAAGCTTTCTTT. Its translation is CASSWGGPAGTEAFF.

The chain joins TRBV29-1 to TRBJ1-1; TRBD1 aligns across 7 bases. With V trimmed by 4 bases and J by 0 bases, 2 bases remained unmatched. The CDR3 sequence is 13 residues long. Germline-derived CDR1 and CDR2 are SQVTM and ANQGSEA. The CDR3 sequence is CSVGTGLNTEAFF. As DNA, the CDR3 is TGCAGCGTTGGGACAGGCTTGAACACTGAAGCTTTCTTT.

The chain is built from TRBV19 and TRBJ1-5, with D possibly TRBD1 on 5 matching bases. The CDR3 has 15 amino acids. Trimming cost V 3 bases and J 0 bases, with 9 bases left between them. CDR1 and CDR2 (germline): LNHDA, SQIVND (reference sequence). In DNA form, the CDR3 reads TGTGCCAGTAGTATGACGGGGGATAGCAATCAGCCCCAGCATTTT. Translating it yields CASSMTGDSNQPQHF. Full variable domain (missing parts from reference TRBV19 and TRBJ1-5): DGGITQSPKYLFRKEGQNVTLSCEQNLNHDAMYWYRQDPGQGLRLIYYSQIVNDFQKGDIAEGYSVSREKKESFPLTVTSAQKNPTAFYLCASSMTGDSNQPQHFGDGTRLSIL.

This sequence joins TRBV6-5 and TRBJ1-1; no definite D call. Germline V gene sequence: CDR1 MNHEY, CDR2 SVGAGI. This CDR3 is built from 13 residues. V shed 3 bases and J shed 5 bases, with 10 bases lying between them. The CDR3 sequence: CASSYLRGTEAFF. CDR3 sequence (DNA): TGTGCCAGCAGTTATCTTCGAGGGACTGAAGCTTTCTTT.

The table lists this clone with a few counts. The chain uses TRBV11-3 and TRBJ1-2, with D hard to call. This CDR3 is 13 amino acids long. CDR1 is SGHNT, CDR2 YENEEA, per germline. V was pared by 6 bases and J by 8 bases, with 16 bases between. CDR3 DNA: TGTGCCAGCAGTCGGGTCGGCCTCGGGGGCTACACCTTC. Amino acids: CASSRVGLGGYTF.

The chain joins TRBV9 to TRBJ1-4; perhaps TRBD1 as D (6 bases). Germline values: CDR1 SGDLS, CDR2 YYNGEE. V lost 0 bases and J lost 6, with 15 bases in between. CDR3 size: 16 residues. The chain's CDR3 is CASSVDSRAGDEKLFF. The CDR3 DNA reads TGTGCCAGCAGCGTAGACTCTAGGGCAGGGGATGAAAAACTGTTTTTT.

This chain connects TRBV6-6 to TRBJ1-2, with D tentatively TRBD1 (6 bases). This CDR3 comprises 14 residues. Germline V CDR1 and CDR2: MNHNY, SVGAGI (reference sequence). Trimming cost V 2 bases and J 5 bases, with 12 bases left between them. The CDR3 is CASSYPGTPYGYTF. Written as DNA, the CDR3 is TGTGCCAGCAGTTACCCCGGGACACCTTATGGCTACACCTTC.